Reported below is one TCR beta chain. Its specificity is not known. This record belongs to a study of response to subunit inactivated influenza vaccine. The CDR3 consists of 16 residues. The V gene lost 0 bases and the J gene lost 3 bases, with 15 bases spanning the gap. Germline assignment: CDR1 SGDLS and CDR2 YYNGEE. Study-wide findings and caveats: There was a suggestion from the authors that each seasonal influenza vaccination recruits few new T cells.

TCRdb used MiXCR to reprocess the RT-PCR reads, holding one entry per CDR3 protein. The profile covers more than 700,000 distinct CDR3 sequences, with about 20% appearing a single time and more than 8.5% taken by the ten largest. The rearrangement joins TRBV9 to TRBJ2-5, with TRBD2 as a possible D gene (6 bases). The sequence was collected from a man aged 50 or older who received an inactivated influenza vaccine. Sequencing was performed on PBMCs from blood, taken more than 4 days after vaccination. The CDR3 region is CASSVALAGQEETQYF. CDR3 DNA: TGTGCCAGCAGCGTAGCTTTGGCGGGGCAGGAAGAGACCCAGTACTTC.